This entry lists 16 T cell receptor beta chains sequenced from one sample in a study of T cell responses to AZD1222 COVID-19 vaccine. Here immunoSEQ multiplex PCR was the method, and the copy in TCRdb shows in-frame clones only, minus some. The table has about 120,000 clones, about nine tenths seen once. The sequencing here drew on peripheral blood, taken 28 days after the second AZD1222 dose. The source is an adult who received the AZD1222 COVID-19 vaccine.

This clone was counted a single time. J is TRBJ2-7 and V is TRBV24-1; 10 bases match TRBD1. The germline CDR1 and CDR2 sequences are KGHDR and SFDVKD. CDR3 length: 18 amino acids. Trimming removed 0 bases from V and 3 bases from J; junction bases left unmatched: 10. The CDR3, as DNA: TGTGCCACCAGTGATTTGCGGAAAGCCGGGACAGGGGACTACGAGCAGTACTTC. It translates to CATSDLRKAGTGDYEQYF.

J is TRBJ1-5 and V is TRBV6-2 or TRBV6-3; weak D call: TRBD1 (5 bases). This CDR3 region has 15 residues. Trimming shortened V by 0 bases and J by 1 base, and 7 bases separated the two germline ends. The V gene's germline CDR1 is MNHEY and CDR2 SVGEGT. CDR3 nucleotides: TGTGCCAGCAGTTACTCGGCAGGGAGCAATCAGCCCCAGCATTTT. Amino acid sequence: CASSYSAGSNQPQHF.

J is TRBJ1-2 and V is TRBV6-5; TRBD1 agrees at 7 bases. Unmatched junction bases numbered 9, after V lost 5 bases and J lost 3 bases. The CDR3 length is 15 residues. Germline CDR1 MNHEY, CDR2 SVGAGI. CDR3 bases: TGTGCCAGCAGTCAGGGGGGAAGGGCGGACTATGGCTACACCTTC. This gives the protein CASSQGGRADYGYTF.

V and J are TRBV24-1 and TRBJ2-6; D unresolved. V lost 3 bases, J lost 4 bases, and 12 bases lay in between. The CDR3 spans 16 residues. Per germline, CDR1 KGHDR and CDR2 SFDVKD. The chain's CDR3 is CATSDPSVRGANVLTF. The CDR3 bases are TGTGCCACCAGTGATCCTTCGGTGCGCGGGGCCAACGTCCTGACTTTC.

This chain links TRBV2 with TRBJ2-2; TRBD1 aligns across 7 bases. CDR3 length equals 15 residues. Germline loops: CDR1 SNHLY, CDR2 FYNNEI. The V gene end was trimmed by 7 bases and the J gene end by 4 bases; junction bases not matched to a gene: 9. CDR3 nucleotide sequence: TGTGCCAGCACCGAACAGGGGTTAAGCACCGGGGAGCTGTTTTTT. It is translated as CASTEQGLSTGELFF.

The J gene is TRBJ1-1, the V gene TRBV28; 11 positions match TRBD1. This CDR3 has 15 amino acids. Per germline, CDR1 MDHEN and CDR2 SYDVKM. The J segment lost 5 bases and the V segment lost 2 bases, leaving 4 bases of the junction unmatched. The CDR3 is CASSLMGQGGTEAFF. In DNA, the CDR3 is TGTGCCAGCAGTTTAATGGGACAGGGGGGGACTGAAGCTTTCTTT.

This clone has a handful of counts. This chain connects TRBV6-5 to TRBJ2-6, with D possibly being TRBD1 (5 bases). This CDR3 has 15 residues. Per the germline V gene, CDR1 is MNHEY and CDR2 is SVGAGI. Trimming stripped 2 bases from V and 0 bases from J, with 5 bases between. In DNA, the CDR3 is TGTGCCAGCAGTTACGACAGCTCTGGGGCCAACGTCCTGACTTTC. Its translation is CASSYDSSGANVLTF.

This clone was detected only once. V and J are TRBV27 and TRBJ1-5; D not certain. The V end was cut by 8 bases, the J end by 2 bases, with 7 bases between. The CDR3 is 12 amino acids. In germline, CDR1 is MNHEY, CDR2 SMNVEV (reference sequence). The CDR3 region is CASVEGNQPQHF. In DNA, the CDR3 is TGTGCCAGCGTTGAAGGCAATCAGCCCCAGCATTTT.

This rearrangement joins TRBV4-3 to TRBJ2-5; D is perhaps TRBD2 (7 bases). The CDR3 has 14 residues. The germline CDR1 and CDR2 sequences are LGHNA and YSLEER. Trimming cost V 1 base and J 5 bases, with 11 bases left between them. This chain's CDR3 is CASSQAGGGETQYF. The CDR3 DNA reads TGCGCCAGCAGCCAAGCGGGGGGCGGGGAGACCCAGTACTTC.

The gene calls are TRBV28 and TRBJ1-1; 12 bases align to TRBD1. Looked up from germline, CDR1 is MDHEN and CDR2 is SYDVKM. The trim removed 6 bases at V and 11 bases at J, leaving 10 bases unmatched. The CDR3 runs to 14 residues. The CDR3 here is CASRTGTGGVEAFF. DNA for the CDR3: TGTGCCAGCAGAACCGGGACAGGGGGCGTCGAGGCTTTCTTT.

This clone has a single count. The gene calls are TRBV5-1 and TRBJ1-1; D perhaps matches TRBD1 (5 bases). Germline CDR1 is SGHRS and CDR2 is YFSETQ. This CDR3 is built from 14 residues. V was shortened by 5 bases and J by 5 bases, with 16 bases between the two germline ends. The CDR3 protein is CASSSGQGVTEAFF. The CDR3 DNA sequence: TGCGCCAGCAGTTCCGGGCAGGGAGTAACTGAAGCTTTCTTT.

CDR3: CASSLEWGSGEQYF. In DNA form, the CDR3 reads TGTGCCAGCAGCTTAGAATGGGGATCTGGGGAGCAGTACTTC. The genes are TRBV11-3 and TRBJ2-7; D is unclear. The CDR3 is 14 amino acids. Trimming left V 0 bases short and J 7 bases short, with 13 bases between. CDR1 is SGHNT and CDR2 is YENEEA in the germline V gene.

The rearrangement uses TRBV7-2 and TRBJ2-7, with D unclear. Looked up from germline, CDR1 is SGHTA and CDR2 is FQGNSA. This CDR3 region has 14 residues. The V end was cut by 1 base, the J end by 0 bases, with 7 bases between. The chain's CDR3 is CASSLGWSSYEQYF. CDR3 sequence (DNA): TGTGCCAGCAGCTTAGGGTGGAGCTCCTACGAGCAGTACTTC. Together with reference TRBV7-2 and TRBJ2-7, the CDR3 gives the full variable domain: GAGVSQSPSNKVTEKGKDVELRCDPISGHTALYWYRQSLGQGLEFLIYFQGNSAPDKSGLPSDRFSAERTGGSVSTLTIQRTQQEDSAVYLCASSLGWSSYEQYFGPGTRLTVT.

J is TRBJ2-7 and V is TRBV21-1; the table's D gene call, TRBD2, was not cross checked with the DNA. TRBV21-1 is an annotated pseudogene. The CDR3 is 17 residues long. CDR3 sequence: CASSKVSSGATTYEQYF. CDR3 in DNA: TGTGCCAGCAGCAAAGTGAGTAGCGGGGCCACGACCTACGAGCAGTACTTC.

The gene calls are TRBV5-1 and TRBJ2-3, with D unclear. CDR1 and CDR2 (germline): SGHRS, YFSETQ. V lost 0 bases and J lost 6, with 8 bases in between. This CDR3 is built from 13 residues. CDR3 DNA sequence: TGCGCCAGCAGCTTGGCCAGTCGTGATACGCAGTATTTT. Protein product: CASSLASRDTQYF.

V gene TRBV6-2 or TRBV6-3 combines with J gene TRBJ1-2, with D maybe TRBD1 (6 bases). The CDR3 totals 16 residues. V was cut by 6 bases and J by 8 bases, with 25 bases left in between. The germline V gene has CDR1 MNHEY and CDR2 SVGEGT. Here the CDR3 DNA reads TGTGCCAGCAGCCAAACCCGGAACAGGGTCGGTGGAGGCTACACCTTC. Its protein is CASSQTRNRVGGGYTF.